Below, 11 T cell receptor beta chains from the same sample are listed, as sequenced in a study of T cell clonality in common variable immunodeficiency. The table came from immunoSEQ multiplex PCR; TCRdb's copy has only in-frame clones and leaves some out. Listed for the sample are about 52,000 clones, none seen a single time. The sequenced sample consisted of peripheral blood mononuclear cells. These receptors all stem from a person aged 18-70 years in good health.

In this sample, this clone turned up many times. CDR3: CASSGLAGNTGELFF. The CDR3 bases that were read are TGTGCCAGCAGCGGACTAGCGGGAAACACCGGGGAG. The rearrangement joins TRBV7-3 to TRBJ2-2; 12 bases fit TRBD2. The read is 3 residues too short to cover the CDR3 end, so that end is filled in from the germline J gene. CDR3 length: 15 residues. J gave up 2 bases and V 5 bases, and 0 bases lay outside the gene matches. Germline V lookup: CDR1 SGHTA, CDR2 FQGTGA.

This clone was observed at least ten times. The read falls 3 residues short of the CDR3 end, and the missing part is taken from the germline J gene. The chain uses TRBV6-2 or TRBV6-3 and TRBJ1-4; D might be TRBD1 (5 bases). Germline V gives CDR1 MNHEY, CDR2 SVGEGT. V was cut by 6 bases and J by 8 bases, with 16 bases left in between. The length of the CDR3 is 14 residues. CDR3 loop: CASSYTPGGEKLFF. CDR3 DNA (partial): TGTGCCAGCAGCTATACACCCGGGGGAGAAAAA.

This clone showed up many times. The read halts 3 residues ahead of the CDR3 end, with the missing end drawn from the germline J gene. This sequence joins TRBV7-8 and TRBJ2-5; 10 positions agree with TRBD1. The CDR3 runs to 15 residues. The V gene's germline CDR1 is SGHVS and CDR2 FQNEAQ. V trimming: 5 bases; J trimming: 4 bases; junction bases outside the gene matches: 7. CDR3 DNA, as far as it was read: TGTGCCAGCAGCCGACAGGGGGCCGGGGGAGAGACC. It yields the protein CASSRQGAGGET. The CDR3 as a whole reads CASSRQGAGGETQYF.

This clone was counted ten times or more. CDR3 amino acids: CASSLGYLGTEAFF. CDR3 DNA (partial): TGTGCCAGCAGTCTAGGTTATCTTGGCACTGAA. The chain has TRBV28 and TRBJ1-1; D unclear. The read terminates 3 residues ahead of where the CDR3 ends, so the germline J gene completes it. Germline CDR1 and CDR2: MDHEN and SYDVKM. This CDR3 contains 14 residues. V was trimmed by 5 bases and J by 4 bases, leaving 14 bases between them.

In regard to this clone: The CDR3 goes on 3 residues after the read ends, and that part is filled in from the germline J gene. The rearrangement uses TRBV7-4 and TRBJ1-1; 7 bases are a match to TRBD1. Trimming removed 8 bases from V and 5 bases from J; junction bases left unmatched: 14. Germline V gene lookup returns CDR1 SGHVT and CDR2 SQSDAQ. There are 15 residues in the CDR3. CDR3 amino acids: CASPKGGQGETEAFF. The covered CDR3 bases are TGTGCCAGCCCGAAAGGGGGGCAGGGGGAGACTGAA. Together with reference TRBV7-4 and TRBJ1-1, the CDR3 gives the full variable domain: GAGVSQSPRYKVAKRGRDVALRCDSISGHVTLYWYRQTLGQGSEVLTYSQSDAQRDKSGRPSGRFSAERPERSVSTLKIQRTEQGDSAVYLCASPKGGQGETEAFFGQGTRLTVV.

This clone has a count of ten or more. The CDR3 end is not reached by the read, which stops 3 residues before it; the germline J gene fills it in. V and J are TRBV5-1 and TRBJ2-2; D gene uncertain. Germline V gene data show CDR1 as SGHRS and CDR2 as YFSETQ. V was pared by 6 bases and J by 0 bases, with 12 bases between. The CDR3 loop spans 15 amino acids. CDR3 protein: CASTIRLANTGELFF. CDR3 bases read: TGCGCCAGCACCATTCGGCTAGCGAACACCGGGGAG. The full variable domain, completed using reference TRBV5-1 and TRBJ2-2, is KAGVTQTPRYLIKTRGQQVTLSCSPISGHRSVSWYQQTPGQGLQFLFEYFSETQRNKGNFPGRFSGRQFSNSRSEMNVSTLELGDSALYLCASTIRLANTGELFFGEGSRLTVL.

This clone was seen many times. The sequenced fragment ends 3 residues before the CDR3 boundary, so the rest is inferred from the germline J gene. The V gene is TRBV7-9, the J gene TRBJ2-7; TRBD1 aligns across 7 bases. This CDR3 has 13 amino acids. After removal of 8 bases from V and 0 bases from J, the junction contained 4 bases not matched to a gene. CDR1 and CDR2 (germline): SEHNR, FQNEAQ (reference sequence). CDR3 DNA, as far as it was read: TGTGCCAGCGAAGGGACAGACTCCTACGAG. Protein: CASEGTDSYE. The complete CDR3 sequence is CASEGTDSYEQYF.

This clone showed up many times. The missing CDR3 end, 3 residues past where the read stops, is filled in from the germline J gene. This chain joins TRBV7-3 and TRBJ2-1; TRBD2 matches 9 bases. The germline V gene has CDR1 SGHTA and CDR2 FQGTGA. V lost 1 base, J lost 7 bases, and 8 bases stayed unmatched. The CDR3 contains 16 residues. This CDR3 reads CASSLRFLAGANEQFF. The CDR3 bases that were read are TGTGCCAGCAGCTTAAGATTTTTAGCGGGAGCTAATGAG.

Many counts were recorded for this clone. The covered CDR3 bases are TGTGCCAGCTCAACGACTAGCGGGCTTCAAGAGACC. Protein sequence: CASSTTSGLQET. The complete CDR3 reads CASSTTSGLQETQYF. J is TRBJ2-5 and V is TRBV18; 10 bases line up with TRBD2. Coverage ceases 3 residues before the CDR3 finishes, and the germline J gene fills in the end. The CDR3 contains 15 residues. Looked up from germline, CDR1 is KGHSH and CDR2 is LQKENI. Germline trimming cut 5 bases from V and 2 bases from J; bases unmatched to any gene: 5. Variable domain in full (rest from reference TRBV18 and TRBJ2-5): NAGVMQNPRHLVRRRGQEARLRCSPMKGHSHVYWYRQLPEEGLKFMVYLQKENIIDESGMPKERFSAEFPKEGPSILRIQQVVRGDSAAYFCASSTTSGLQETQYFGPGTRLLVL.

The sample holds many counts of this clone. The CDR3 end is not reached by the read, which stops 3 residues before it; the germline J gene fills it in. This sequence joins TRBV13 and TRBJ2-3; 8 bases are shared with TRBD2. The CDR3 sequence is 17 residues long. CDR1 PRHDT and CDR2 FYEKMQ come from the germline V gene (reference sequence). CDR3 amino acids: CASSYRAGGVHPRTQYF. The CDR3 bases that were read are TGTGCCAGCAGCTATAGGGCGGGGGGTGTTCATCCCAGAACG.

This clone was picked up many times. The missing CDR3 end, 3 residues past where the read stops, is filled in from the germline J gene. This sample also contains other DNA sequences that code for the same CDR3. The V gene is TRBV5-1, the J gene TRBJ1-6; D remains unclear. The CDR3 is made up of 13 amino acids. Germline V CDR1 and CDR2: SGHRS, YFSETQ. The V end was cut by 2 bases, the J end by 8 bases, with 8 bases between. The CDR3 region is CASSFSEDSPLHF. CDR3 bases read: TGCGCCAGCAGCTTTTCCGAGGATTCACCC.